The 24 T cell receptor beta chains in this list originate from one sample, sequenced in a study of blood T cells in healthy people across ages (dated by TCRdb to the mid-2010s). Libraries were constructed by 5' RACE. Sequenced on an Illumina HiSeq 2500. A second PCR of 7 to 11 cycles was performed with a sample-barcoded 5' primer and a J-beta primer mix. TCRdb passed the public sequencing reads through fastp at Q25 and MiXCR, retaining productive beta sequences. Rows are combined by CDR3 protein, so each entry shows the most common genes and DNA. The table for this sample lists around 1,500,000 distinct CDR3 sequences; 42% of them were counted only once. 6.5% to 10% of the sample is held by the ten biggest clonotypes. The sequencing input was blood. All receptors come from a woman younger than 35 in good health.

This sequence joins TRBV7-9 and TRBJ1-4, with 8 bases that match TRBD1. The CDR3 length is 16 residues. Trimming removed 4 bases from V and 0 bases from J; junction bases left unmatched: 4. In germline, CDR1 is SEHNR, CDR2 FQNEAQ (reference sequence). CDR3 DNA sequence: TGTGCCAGCAGCTCCCGGACAGGGTCAACTAATGAAAAACTGTTTTTT. It translates to CASSSRTGSTNEKLFF.

With regard to this clonotype: This could be a read error, since a much larger clone is one nucleotide away. As the CDR3 is not closed by the conserved phenylalanine or tryptophan, this likely results from a read error. The chain employs TRBV9 and TRBJ2-1, with no clear D. Germline loops: CDR1 SGDLS, CDR2 YYNGEE. CDR3 length: 12 amino acids. V was trimmed by 6 bases and J by 0 bases, leaving 4 bases between them. The CDR3: CASTSSYNEQFV. In DNA form, the CDR3 reads TGTGCCAGCACCAGCTCCTACAATGAGCAGTTCGTC.

This clonotype was detected only a few times. The V and J genes are TRBV7-9 and TRBJ2-3; unclear D gene. The CDR3 consists of 16 residues. CDR1 is SEHNR and CDR2 is FQNEAQ in the germline V gene (reference sequence). Trimming cost V 10 bases and J 2 bases, with 22 bases left between them. For the CDR3, the DNA is TGTGCCACAACCAGGCCAACTAACCCCTTCACAGATACGCAGTATTTT. It specifies CATTRPTNPFTDTQYF. Supplemented by reference TRBV7-9 and TRBJ2-3, the full variable domain reads DTGVSQNPRHKITKRGQNVTFRCDPISEHNRLYWYRQTLGQGPEFLTYFQNEAQLEKSRLLSDRFSAERPKGSFSTLEIQRTEQGDSAMYLCATTRPTNPFTDTQYFGPGTRLTVL.

This clonotype was recorded once. The V and J genes are TRBV2 and TRBJ2-5; 7 bases are shared with TRBD1. Germline-derived CDR1 and CDR2 are SNHLY and FYNNEI. This CDR3 has 12 residues. V was pared by 9 bases and J by 3 bases, with 4 bases of the junction left unmatched. The CDR3 bases are TGTGCCAGTGGACAGGAAAAAGAGACCCAGTACTTC. Its translation: CASGQEKETQYF.

V usage is TRBV25-1 and J usage is TRBJ1-5; 8 nucleotides agree with TRBD1. Germline V gene data show CDR1 as MGHDK and CDR2 as SYGVNS. Trimming at V came to 6 bases and at J to 4 bases, leaving 5 bases not matched to a gene. The CDR3 totals 14 residues. CDR3 bases: TGTGCCAGCAGCCAACAGGGGGAGAATCAGCCCCAGCATTTT. This codes for CASSQQGENQPQHF.

This clonotype has a single count. The J gene is TRBJ2-7, the V gene TRBV11-2, with D possibly TRBD2 on 6 matching bases. The J call may be in error: the DNA end matches TRBJ2-5 better. Germline assignment: CDR1 SGHAT and CDR2 FQNNGV. There are 14 residues in the CDR3. CDR3 in DNA: TGTGCCAGCAGCTCGCGGAGGGTCCAAGAGACCCAGTACTTC. Translation: CASSSRRVQETQYF.

The J gene is TRBJ2-7, the V gene TRBV6-5, with TRBD1 matching 9 bases. Trimming took 0 bases from V and 3 from J; bases not matched to a gene: 6. Germline V gene lookup returns CDR1 MNHEY and CDR2 SVGAGI. CDR3 length: 16 amino acids. CDR3 loop: CASSYSPGQGLYEQYF. CDR3 in DNA: TGTGCCAGCAGTTACTCCCCGGGACAGGGTCTCTACGAGCAGTACTTC.

The genes are TRBV20-1 and TRBJ2-7; D uncertain. Trimming cost V 7 bases and J 4 bases, with 11 bases left between them. This CDR3 has 11 residues. The germline V gene encodes CDR1 DFQATT and CDR2 SNEGSKA (reference sequence). CDR3: CSGVTTYEQYF. The CDR3 bases are TGCAGTGGGGTAACTACATACGAGCAGTACTTC.

In nucleotides, the CDR3 is TGTGCCAGCAGCAAAGGGACTAGCGGGAGATCGAAAGGCTCCTACAATGAGCAGTTCTTC. This gives the protein CASSKGTSGRSKGSYNEQFF. This chain connects TRBV21-1 to TRBJ2-1; the D segment call TRBD2 is taken from the table without a DNA check. TRBV21-1 is assigned pseudogene status. The CDR3 spans 20 residues.

V gene TRBV7-9 combines with J gene TRBJ1-2; TRBD1 is a possible D gene (6 bases). The CDR3 runs to 13 residues. V lost 5 bases, J lost 5 bases, and 12 bases lay in between. Germline V CDR1 and CDR2: SEHNR, FQNEAQ (reference sequence). The CDR3 DNA is TGTGCCAGCAGCGGACGGGACATTTATGGCTACACCTTC. It encodes CASSGRDIYGYTF.

The chain links TRBV7-2 to TRBJ2-6, with D uncertain. Germline loops: CDR1 SGHTA, CDR2 FQGNSA. The ends were cut back, 5 bases at V and 12 bases at J, with 5 bases in the middle. CDR3 length: 10 amino acids. DNA for the CDR3: TGTGCCAGCAGCGGACCCGTCCTGACTTTC. Its protein product is CASSGPVLTF.

The rearrangement uses TRBV7-6 and TRBJ1-1; TRBD1 agrees at 8 bases. Germline V gene lookup returns CDR1 SGHVS and CDR2 FNYEAQ. The CDR3 has 16 amino acids. J was trimmed by 3 bases and V by 6 bases; bases with no gene match: 12. This chain's CDR3 is CASSPTGEAWDTEAFF. CDR3 sequence (DNA): TGTGCCAGCAGTCCGACAGGGGAGGCTTGGGACACTGAAGCTTTCTTT.

V usage is TRBV18 and J usage is TRBJ2-3; TRBD2 aligns across 9 bases. Unmatched junction bases numbered 3, after V lost 2 bases and J lost 3 bases. Germline V lookup: CDR1 KGHSH, CDR2 LQKENI. The CDR3 length is 15 residues. This CDR3 reads CASSPVSGSTDTQYF. Here the CDR3 DNA reads TGTGCCAGCTCACCAGTTAGCGGGAGTACAGATACGCAGTATTTT. Looking up the rest from reference TRBV18 and TRBJ2-3 gives the full variable domain: NAGVMQNPRHLVRRRGQEARLRCSPMKGHSHVYWYRQLPEEGLKFMVYLQKENIIDESGMPKERFSAEFPKEGPSILRIQQVVRGDSAAYFCASSPVSGSTDTQYFGPGTRLTVL.

The chain joins TRBV5-6 to TRBJ2-1; 8 bases are a match to TRBD1. With V trimmed by 0 bases and J by 9 bases, 11 bases remained unmatched. The CDR3 consists of 16 residues. The germline CDR1 and CDR2 sequences are SGHDT and YYEEEE. The CDR3 DNA is TGTGCCAGCAGCTTGGGGAATGCCAGGGGGCTTGGTGAGCAGTTCTTC. Encoded protein: CASSLGNARGLGEQFF.

This CDR3 reads CASSRMDRGAYEQYF. CDR3 coding DNA: TGCGCCAGCAGCCGTATGGACAGGGGGGCCTACGAGCAGTACTTC. The chain has TRBV23-1 and TRBJ2-7, with 10 bases that match TRBD1. TRBV23-1 belongs to the ORF category, with a function that is uncertain. Trimming took 6 bases from V and 2 from J; bases not matched to a gene: 7. This CDR3 is built from 15 residues.

This clonotype was seen more than once but under ten times. The chain recombines TRBV6-5 with TRBJ2-7, with 8 bases matching TRBD2. The CDR3 contains 14 residues. V was pared by 3 bases and J by 7 bases, with 8 bases of the junction left unmatched. From germline, CDR1 is MNHEY and CDR2 SVGAGI. CDR3 sequence (DNA): TGTGCCAGCAGTTATGGAGCGGGAGTCCAAGAGCAGTACTTC. Translation gives CASSYGAGVQEQYF.

This clonotype has only a few counts. The V call is TRBV20-1, the J call TRBJ2-7, with 9 positions matching TRBD2. This CDR3 comprises 14 residues. Germline CDR1 DFQATT, CDR2 SNEGSKA (reference sequence). Losses at the gene ends were 2 bases for V and 2 bases for J; bases not matched to a gene: 4. The CDR3 reads CSARPGTSTYEQYF. The CDR3 DNA is TGCAGTGCTAGACCCGGGACTAGCACCTACGAGCAGTACTTC.

This clonotype has just a few counts. The chain carries TRBV20-1 and TRBJ2-3; D gene unclear. The germline gives CDR1 DFQATT, CDR2 SNEGSKA (reference sequence). This CDR3 spans 11 amino acids. Trimming cost V 5 bases and J 1 base, with 4 bases left between them. The CDR3, as DNA: TGCAGTGCTCTCCGCACAGATACGCAGTATTTT. Amino acid sequence: CSALRTDTQYF.

This clonotype was seen a handful of times. The chain combines TRBV4-1 with TRBJ2-1; no clear D. The ends were cut back, 0 bases at V and 4 bases at J, with 7 bases in the middle. CDR3 length: 14 amino acids. Germline V gives CDR1 MGHRA, CDR2 YSYEKL. The CDR3 nucleotides read TGCGCCAGCAGCCAAGACACTTTTTACAATGAGCAGTTCTTC. Translating it yields CASSQDTFYNEQFF.

The chain has TRBV5-1 and TRBJ1-3, with no clear D. The germline V gene has CDR1 SGHRS and CDR2 YFSETQ. This CDR3 region has 15 residues. The V end was cut by 0 bases, the J end by 0 bases, with 7 bases between. CDR3 bases: TGCGCCAGCAGCTTGGCGGGGAACTCTGGAAACACCATATATTTT. Amino acid sequence: CASSLAGNSGNTIYF.

The genes are TRBV7-9 and TRBJ1-2; D may be TRBD1 (5 bases). CDR3 size: 12 residues. Germline values: CDR1 SEHNR, CDR2 FQNEAQ (reference sequence). CDR3 in amino acids: CATFAGNYGYTF. Here the CDR3 DNA reads TGTGCTACCTTCGCAGGGAACTATGGCTACACCTTC.

This clonotype was seen a handful of times. This chain connects TRBV7-2 to TRBJ1-6; 9 bases fit TRBD1. Looked up from germline, CDR1 is SGHTA and CDR2 is FQGNSA. J was trimmed by 6 bases and V by 2 bases; bases with no gene match: 8. CDR3 length equals 17 residues. The CDR3 DNA sequence: TGTGCCAGCAGCTTAAGATTGGAGACAGGGGGTAATTCACCCCTCCACTTT. Protein: CASSLRLETGGNSPLHF.

This clonotype has more than one count but fewer than ten. CDR3 amino acids: CASSLDLDTEAFF. CDR3 DNA sequence: TGTGCCAGCAGCTTAGACCTAGACACTGAAGCTTTCTTT. This chain joins TRBV13 and TRBJ1-1; no clear D gene. CDR1 is PRHDT, CDR2 FYEKMQ, per germline (reference sequence). With 1 base removed from V and 3 bases from J, the gap between germline ends came to 6 bases. The CDR3 has 13 residues. The variable domain in full, with the rest retrieved from reference TRBV13 and TRBJ1-1, is AAGVIQSPRHLIKEKRETATLKCYPIPRHDTVYWYQQGPGQDPQFLISFYEKMQSDKGSIPDRFSAQQFSDYHSELNMSSLELGDSALYFCASSLDLDTEAFFGQGTRLTVV.

The J gene is TRBJ1-3, the V gene TRBV29-1; the match to TRBD1 covers 8 bases. The CDR3 is made up of 15 amino acids. Trimming took 5 bases from V and 0 from J; bases not matched to a gene: 6. Germline assignment: CDR1 SQVTM and CDR2 ANQGSEA. CDR3 coding DNA: TGCAGCGTTACCGACAGGGGAAGCTCTGGAAACACCATATATTTT. Protein product: CSVTDRGSSGNTIYF.